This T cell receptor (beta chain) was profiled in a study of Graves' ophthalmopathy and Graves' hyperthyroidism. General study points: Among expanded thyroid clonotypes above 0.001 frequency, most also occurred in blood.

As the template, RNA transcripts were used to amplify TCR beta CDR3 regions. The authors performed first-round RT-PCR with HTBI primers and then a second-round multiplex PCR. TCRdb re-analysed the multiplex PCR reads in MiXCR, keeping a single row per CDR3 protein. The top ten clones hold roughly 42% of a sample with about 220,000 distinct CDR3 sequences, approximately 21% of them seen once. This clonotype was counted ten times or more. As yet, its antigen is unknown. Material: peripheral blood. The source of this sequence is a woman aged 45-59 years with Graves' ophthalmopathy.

CDR3 DNA: TGTGCCAGCAGCTTCTCGACTAGTTCCGAGCAGTACTTC. It translates to CASSFSTSSEQYF. The chain is built from TRBV11-2 and TRBJ2-7; perhaps TRBD2 as D (6 bases). V lost 3 bases, J lost 6 bases, and 12 bases lay in between. The germline gives CDR1 SGHAT, CDR2 FQNNGV. The CDR3 extends over 13 amino acids.